The 15 T cell receptor beta chains listed next were all sequenced from one sample in a study of CD8 T cells in ankylosing spondylitis. TCRdb reprocessed the 5' RACE reads with MiXCR, giving one entry per CDR3 protein. The sample lists around 210,000 distinct CDR3 sequences; 7% to 10% were seen once. The sequenced sample was blood, either unsorted or a sorted T cell fraction (not recorded which). These receptor sequences come from a female donor with ankylosing spondylitis or in good health (not recorded which).

This clonotype appeared many times. V and J are TRBV6-2 or TRBV6-3 and TRBJ1-5, with D maybe TRBD1 (6 bases). Between the trimmed V and J ends, which lost 4 bases and 6 bases, there was a span of 10 bases. CDR1 is MNHEY, CDR2 SVGEGT, per germline. The CDR3 extends over 13 amino acids. In DNA, the CDR3 is TGTGCCAGCAGTTTGGGGGCGGCTCAGCCCCAGCATTTT. Translated, it gives CASSLGAAQPQHF.

This chain links TRBV2 with TRBJ2-7; TRBD1 is a possible D gene (6 bases). Germline V gene lookup returns CDR1 SNHLY and CDR2 FYNNEI. V was trimmed by 2 bases and J by 2 bases, leaving 16 bases between them. This CDR3 spans 16 amino acids. DNA of the CDR3: TGTGCCAGCAGTGAATGGGTCGACAGGACCACCTACGAGCAGTACTTC. It is translated as CASSEWVDRTTYEQYF. The full variable domain, with the rest looked up from reference TRBV2 and TRBJ2-7, is EPEVTQTPSHQVTQMGQEVILRCVPISNHLYFYWYRQILGQKVEFLVSFYNNEISEKSEIFDDQFSVERPDGSNFTLKIRSTKLEDSAMYFCASSEWVDRTTYEQYFGPGTRLTVT.

This clonotype was seen at least ten times. The rearrangement links TRBV7-2 to TRBJ2-7; the D is unclear. The germline V and J ends were trimmed by 5 bases and 2 bases, with 13 bases remaining between them. This CDR3 is built from 14 residues. Looked up from germline, CDR1 is SGHTA and CDR2 is FQGNSA. The CDR3: CASSAVPRPYEQYF. The CDR3 region has the DNA TGTGCCAGCAGCGCCGTCCCGAGGCCCTACGAGCAGTACTTC.

At least ten counts were recorded for this clonotype. The genes are TRBV5-8 and TRBJ1-1; D remains unclear. The CDR3 has 13 residues. Germline loops: CDR1 SGHTS, CDR2 YDEGEE. The germline V and J ends were trimmed by 4 bases and 1 base, with 8 bases remaining between them. In DNA, the CDR3 is TGTGCCAGCAGCGCGGGCTGGAACACTGAAGCTTTCTTT. As protein: CASSAGWNTEAFF.

This clonotype has ten or more counts. The rearrangement uses TRBV5-1 and TRBJ2-5; unclear D gene. V was clipped by 5 bases and J by 5 bases, with 13 bases between them. There are 13 residues in the CDR3. Germline CDR1 is SGHRS and CDR2 is YFSETQ. As DNA, the CDR3 is TGCGCCAGCAGTAGGCCCCCGGAGGAGACCCAGTACTTC. This encodes CASSRPPEETQYF.

There are a few counts of this clonotype. The V call is TRBV11-2, the J call TRBJ2-1; D might be TRBD1 (5 bases). The CDR3 is 17 amino acids. V dropped 3 bases and J dropped 4 bases, with 19 bases sitting between them. The germline gives CDR1 SGHAT, CDR2 FQNNGV. CDR3 loop: CASSFLGSGILYNEQFF. Written as DNA, the CDR3 is TGTGCCAGCAGCTTTTTAGGCTCAGGGATTCTGTACAATGAGCAGTTCTTC.

This clonotype has ten or more counts. The CDR3 protein is CASSPSGGPKFF. CDR3 sequence (DNA): TGCGCCAGCAGCCCCTCGGGTGGTCCAAAGTTCTTC. The J gene is TRBJ2-1, the V gene TRBV5-1; D uncertain. The CDR3 spans 12 residues. V was clipped by 4 bases and J by 14 bases, with 16 bases between them. CDR1 is SGHRS and CDR2 is YFSETQ in the germline V gene. The complete variable domain, with remaining parts taken from reference TRBV5-1 and TRBJ2-1, reads KAGVTQTPRYLIKTRGQQVTLSCSPISGHRSVSWYQQTPGQGLQFLFEYFSETQRNKGNFPGRFSGRQFSNSRSEMNVSTLELGDSALYLCASSPSGGPKFFGPGTRLTVL.

In this sample, this clonotype turned up a few times. This chain uses TRBV19 with TRBJ2-6; D perhaps matches TRBD2 (6 bases). This CDR3 is built from 16 residues. Germline CDR1 reads LNHDA; CDR2 reads SQIVND (reference sequence). V lost 2 bases to trimming and J lost 0 bases, with 8 bases between them. The CDR3 loop reads CASSILGGSGANVLTF. The CDR3 region has the DNA TGTGCCAGTAGTATACTCGGGGGCTCTGGGGCCAACGTCCTGACTTTC. The complete variable domain, with remaining parts taken from reference TRBV19 and TRBJ2-6, reads DGGITQSPKYLFRKEGQNVTLSCEQNLNHDAMYWYRQDPGQGLRLIYYSQIVNDFQKGDIAEGYSVSREKKESFPLTVTSAQKNPTAFYLCASSILGGSGANVLTFGAGSRLTVL.

This clonotype was counted between two and nine times. V and J are TRBV4-3 and TRBJ2-2, with 9 nucleotides matching TRBD1. V shed 3 bases, J shed 6 bases, and the junction held 5 bases outside the gene matches. The CDR3 consists of 15 residues. Looked up from germline, CDR1 is LGHNA and CDR2 is YSLEER. Here the CDR3 DNA reads TGCGCCAGCAGCCAGGCAACAGGGGGCCCCGGGGAGCTGTTTTTT. Translated: CASSQATGGPGELFF.

This clonotype has just a few counts. The chain links TRBV5-5 to TRBJ1-2, with D possibly TRBD1 on 5 matching bases. The V end was cut by 3 bases, the J end by 7 bases, with 13 bases between. CDR3 length equals 13 residues. Germline V gives CDR1 SGHKS, CDR2 YYEKEE (reference sequence). CDR3 coding DNA: TGTGCCAGCAGCTCTGGGGGAGTTCGTGGCTACACCTTC. Residues: CASSSGGVRGYTF.

This clonotype appeared many times. V gene TRBV5-5 combines with J gene TRBJ2-7; 10 bases agree with TRBD2. Trimming cost V 4 bases and J 6 bases; bases outside gene matches: 10. This CDR3 comprises 15 residues. The germline CDR1 and CDR2 sequences are SGHKS and YYEKEE (reference sequence). CDR3 sequence reads: CASSAWASGSGEQYF. CDR3 nucleotides: TGTGCCAGCAGCGCCTGGGCTAGCGGGAGTGGCGAGCAGTACTTC.

The sample holds many counts of this clonotype. The chain carries TRBV12-3 or TRBV12-4 and TRBJ2-1; D is tentatively TRBD1 or TRBD2 (5 bases each). The CDR3 loop spans 14 amino acids. V was trimmed by 4 bases and J by 3 bases, leaving 10 bases between them. The CDR3 coding sequence is TGTGCCAGCAGTTGGGGGACGATCTACAATGAGCAGTTCTTC. Translation: CASSWGTIYNEQFF.

This clonotype was picked up many times. This chain's CDR3 is CASSHDRVGEKLFF. The CDR3 region has the DNA TGCGCCAGCAGCCACGACAGGGTGGGTGAAAAACTGTTTTTT. The rearrangement links TRBV4-3 to TRBJ1-4, with TRBD1 identical over 7 bases. The CDR3 has 14 amino acids. V lost 3 bases and J lost 7; bases outside the gene matches: 5. CDR1 is LGHNA, CDR2 YSLEER, per germline.

This clonotype was found many times. The gene calls are TRBV2 and TRBJ1-5; 7 positions agree with TRBD1. After removal of 8 bases from V and 7 bases from J, the junction contained 8 bases not matched to a gene. The CDR3 covers 13 residues. The germline gives CDR1 SNHLY, CDR2 FYNNEI. CDR3 loop: CASRDRREQPQHF. CDR3 DNA: TGTGCCAGCCGGGACAGAAGGGAACAGCCCCAGCATTTT.

This sequence joins TRBV20-1 and TRBJ2-1; 7 bases agree with TRBD1. Germline V CDR1 and CDR2: DFQATT, SNEGSKA (reference sequence). This CDR3 contains 15 residues. V trimming: 6 bases; J trimming: 4 bases; junction bases outside the gene matches: 12. The CDR3 loop reads CSARPPGQKYNEQFF. The CDR3 DNA is TGCAGTGCAAGACCTCCGGGACAGAAATACAATGAGCAGTTCTTC.